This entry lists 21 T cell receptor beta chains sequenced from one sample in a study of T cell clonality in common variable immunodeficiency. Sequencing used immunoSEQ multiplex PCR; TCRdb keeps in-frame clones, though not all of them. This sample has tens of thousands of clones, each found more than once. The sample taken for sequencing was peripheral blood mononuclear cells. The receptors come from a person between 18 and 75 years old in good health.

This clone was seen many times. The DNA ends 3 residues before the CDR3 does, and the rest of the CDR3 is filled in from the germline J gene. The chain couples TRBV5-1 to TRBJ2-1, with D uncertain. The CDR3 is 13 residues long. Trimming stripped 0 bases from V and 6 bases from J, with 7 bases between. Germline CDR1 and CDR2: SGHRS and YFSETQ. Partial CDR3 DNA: TGCGCCAGCAGCTTGGTTGGGCGCAATGAG. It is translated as CASSLVGRNE. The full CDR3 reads CASSLVGRNEQFF.

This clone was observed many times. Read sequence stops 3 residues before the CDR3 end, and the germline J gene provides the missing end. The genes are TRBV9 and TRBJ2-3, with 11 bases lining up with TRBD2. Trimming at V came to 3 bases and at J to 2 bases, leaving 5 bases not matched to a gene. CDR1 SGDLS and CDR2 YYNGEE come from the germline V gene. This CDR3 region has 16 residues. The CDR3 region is CASSGTSGGATDTQYF. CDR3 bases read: TGTGCCAGCAGCGGTACTAGCGGGGGAGCCACAGATACG.

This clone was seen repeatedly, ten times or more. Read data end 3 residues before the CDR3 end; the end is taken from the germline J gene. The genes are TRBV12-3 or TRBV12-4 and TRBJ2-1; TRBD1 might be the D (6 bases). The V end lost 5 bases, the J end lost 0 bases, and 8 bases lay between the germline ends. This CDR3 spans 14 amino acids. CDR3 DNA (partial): TGTGCCAGCAGTCAACAGGGCTCCTACAATGAG. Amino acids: CASSQQGSYNE. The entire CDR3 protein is CASSQQGSYNEQFF.

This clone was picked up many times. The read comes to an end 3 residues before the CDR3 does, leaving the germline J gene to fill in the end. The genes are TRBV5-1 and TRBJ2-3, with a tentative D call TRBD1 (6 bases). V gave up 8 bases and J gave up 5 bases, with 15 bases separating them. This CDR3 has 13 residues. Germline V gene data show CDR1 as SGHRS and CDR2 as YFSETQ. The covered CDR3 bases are TGCGCCAGTCAATTAGGGGGTTTAGATACG. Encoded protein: CASQLGGLDT. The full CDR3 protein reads CASQLGGLDTQYF.

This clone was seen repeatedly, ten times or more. Incomplete CDR3 DNA: TGTGCCAGCAGTATGAGGGGGCGCCCCACTGAA. It codes for CASSMRGRPTE. The CDR3, in full, reads CASSMRGRPTEAFF. J is TRBJ1-1 and V is TRBV3-1 (or the pseudogene TRBV3-2), with 7 bases that match TRBD1. The read terminates 3 residues ahead of where the CDR3 ends, so the germline J gene completes it. Germline CDR1 LGHDT, CDR2 YNNKEL (reference sequence). This CDR3 contains 14 residues. V lost 6 bases and J lost 4; bases outside the gene matches: 8.

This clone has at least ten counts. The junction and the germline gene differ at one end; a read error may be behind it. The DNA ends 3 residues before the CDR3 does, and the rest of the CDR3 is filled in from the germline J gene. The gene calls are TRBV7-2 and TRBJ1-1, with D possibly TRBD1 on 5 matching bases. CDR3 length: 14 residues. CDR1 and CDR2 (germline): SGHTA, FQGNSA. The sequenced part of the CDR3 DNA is TGTGCCAGCAGTTTAGGACCGCAGGGAGATGAA. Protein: CASSLGPQGDE. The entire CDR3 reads CASSLGPQGDEAFF.

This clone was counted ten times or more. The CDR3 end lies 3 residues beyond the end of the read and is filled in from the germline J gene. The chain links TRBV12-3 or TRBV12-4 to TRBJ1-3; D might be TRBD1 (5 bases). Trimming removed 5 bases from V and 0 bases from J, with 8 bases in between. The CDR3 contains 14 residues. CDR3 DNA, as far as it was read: TGTGCCAGCAGTACCGACAGCTCTGGAAACACC. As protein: CASSTDSSGNT. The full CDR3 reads CASSTDSSGNTIYF.

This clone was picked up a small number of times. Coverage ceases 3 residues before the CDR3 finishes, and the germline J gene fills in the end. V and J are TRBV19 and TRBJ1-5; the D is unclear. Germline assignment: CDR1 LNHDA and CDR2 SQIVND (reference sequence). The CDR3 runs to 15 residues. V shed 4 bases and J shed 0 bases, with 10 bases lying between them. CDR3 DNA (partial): TGTGCCAGTAGTAATGTAGAATATAGCAATCAGCCC. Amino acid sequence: CASSNVEYSNQP. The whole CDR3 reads CASSNVEYSNQPQHF. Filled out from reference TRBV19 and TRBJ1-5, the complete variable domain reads DGGITQSPKYLFRKEGQNVTLSCEQNLNHDAMYWYRQDPGQGLRLIYYSQIVNDFQKGDIAEGYSVSREKKESFPLTVTSAQKNPTAFYLCASSNVEYSNQPQHFGDGTRLSIL.

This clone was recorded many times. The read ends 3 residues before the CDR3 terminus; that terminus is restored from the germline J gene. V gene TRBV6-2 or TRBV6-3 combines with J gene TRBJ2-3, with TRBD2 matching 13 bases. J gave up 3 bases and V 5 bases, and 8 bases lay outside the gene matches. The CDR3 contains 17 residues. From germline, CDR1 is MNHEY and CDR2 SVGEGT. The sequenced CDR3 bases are TGTGCCAGCAGTCAATCGAGGGGACTAGCGGGAACAGATACG. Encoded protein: CASSQSRGLAGTDT. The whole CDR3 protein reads CASSQSRGLAGTDTQYF.

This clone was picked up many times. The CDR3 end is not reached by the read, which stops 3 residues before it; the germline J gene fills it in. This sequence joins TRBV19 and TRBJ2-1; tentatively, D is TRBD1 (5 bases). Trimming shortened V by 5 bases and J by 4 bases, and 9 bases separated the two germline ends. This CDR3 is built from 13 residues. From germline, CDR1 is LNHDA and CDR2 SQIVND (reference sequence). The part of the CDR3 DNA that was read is TGTGCCAGTAGTCCTCAGGGTTACAATGAG. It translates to CASSPQGYNE. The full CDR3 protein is CASSPQGYNEQFF.

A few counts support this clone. The CDR3 here is CSVIQGAVEQFF. The sequenced part of the CDR3 DNA is TGCAGCGTTATACAGGGGGCGGTTGAG. This chain connects TRBV29-1 to TRBJ2-1, with 9 positions matching TRBD1. The read ends 3 residues before the CDR3 terminus; that terminus is restored from the germline J gene. The ends lost 5 bases at V and 9 bases at J; junction bases unmatched: 5. This CDR3 is 12 amino acids long. Germline V gene data show CDR1 as SQVTM and CDR2 as ANQGSEA.

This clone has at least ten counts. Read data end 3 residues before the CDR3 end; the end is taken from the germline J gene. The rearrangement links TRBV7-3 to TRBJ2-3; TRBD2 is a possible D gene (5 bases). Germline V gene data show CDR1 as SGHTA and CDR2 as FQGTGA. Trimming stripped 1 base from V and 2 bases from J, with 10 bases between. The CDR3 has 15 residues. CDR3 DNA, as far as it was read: TGTGCCAGCAGCTTAATGAGCGGCCCCACAGATACG. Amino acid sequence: CASSLMSGPTDT. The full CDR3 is CASSLMSGPTDTQYF. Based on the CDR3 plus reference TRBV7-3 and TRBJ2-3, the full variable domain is GAGVSQTPSNKVTEKGKYVELRCDPISGHTALYWYRQSLGQGPEFLIYFQGTGAADDSGLPNDRFFAVRPEGSVSTLKIQRTERGDSAVYLCASSLMSGPTDTQYFGPGTRLTVL.

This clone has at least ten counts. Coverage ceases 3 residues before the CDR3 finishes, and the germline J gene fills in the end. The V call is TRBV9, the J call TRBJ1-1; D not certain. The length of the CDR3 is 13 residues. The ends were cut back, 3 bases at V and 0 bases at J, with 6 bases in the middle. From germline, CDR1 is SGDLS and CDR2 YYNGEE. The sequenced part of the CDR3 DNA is TGTGCCAGCAGCGCCGACATGAACACTGAA. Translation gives CASSADMNTE. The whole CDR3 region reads CASSADMNTEAFF.

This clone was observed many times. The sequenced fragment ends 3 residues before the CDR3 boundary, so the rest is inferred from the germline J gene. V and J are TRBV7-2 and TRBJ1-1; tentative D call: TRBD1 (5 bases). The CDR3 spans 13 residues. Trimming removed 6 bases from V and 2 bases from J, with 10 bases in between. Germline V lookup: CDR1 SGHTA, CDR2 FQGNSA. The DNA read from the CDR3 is TGTGCCAGCAGAAGGACAATTAACACTGAA. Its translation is CASRRTINTE. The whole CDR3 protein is CASRRTINTEAFF.

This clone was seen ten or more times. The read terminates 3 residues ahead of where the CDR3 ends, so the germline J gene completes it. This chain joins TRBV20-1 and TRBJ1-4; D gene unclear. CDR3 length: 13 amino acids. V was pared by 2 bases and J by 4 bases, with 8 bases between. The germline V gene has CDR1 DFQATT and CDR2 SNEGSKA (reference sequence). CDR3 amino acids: CSARTTHNEKLFF. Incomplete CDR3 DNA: TGCAGTGCTAGAACCACACATAATGAAAAA.

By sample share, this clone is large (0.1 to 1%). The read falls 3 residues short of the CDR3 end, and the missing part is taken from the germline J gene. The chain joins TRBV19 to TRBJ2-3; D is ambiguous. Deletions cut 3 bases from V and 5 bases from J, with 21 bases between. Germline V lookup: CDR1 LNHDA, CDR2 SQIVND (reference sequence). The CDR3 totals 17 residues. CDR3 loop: CASSIAYWNYDEDTQYF. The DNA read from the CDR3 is TGTGCCAGTAGTATTGCGTACTGGAACTATGACGAAGATACG.

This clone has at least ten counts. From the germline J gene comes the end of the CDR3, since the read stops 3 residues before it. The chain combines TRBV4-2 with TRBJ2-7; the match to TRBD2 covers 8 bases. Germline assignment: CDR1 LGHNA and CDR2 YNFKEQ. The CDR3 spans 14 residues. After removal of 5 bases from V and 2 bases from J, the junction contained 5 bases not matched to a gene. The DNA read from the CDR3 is TGTGCCAGCAGCAGGATAGCGGGAACCTACGAG. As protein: CASSRIAGTYE. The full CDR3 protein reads CASSRIAGTYEQYF.

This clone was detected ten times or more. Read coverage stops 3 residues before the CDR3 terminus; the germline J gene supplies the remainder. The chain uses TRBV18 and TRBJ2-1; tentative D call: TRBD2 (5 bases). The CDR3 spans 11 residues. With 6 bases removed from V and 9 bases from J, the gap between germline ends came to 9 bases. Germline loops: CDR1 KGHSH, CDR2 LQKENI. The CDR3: CASSISGEQFF. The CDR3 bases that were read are TGTGCCAGCTCGATAAGCGGTGAG.

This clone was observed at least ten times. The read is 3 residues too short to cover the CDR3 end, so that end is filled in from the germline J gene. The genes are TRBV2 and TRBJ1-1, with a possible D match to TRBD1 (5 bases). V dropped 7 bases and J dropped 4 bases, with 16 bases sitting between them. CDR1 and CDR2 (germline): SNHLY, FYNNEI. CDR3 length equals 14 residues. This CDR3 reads CASTPSVQGTEAFF. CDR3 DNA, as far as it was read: TGTGCCAGCACCCCCAGTGTGCAGGGCACTGAA.

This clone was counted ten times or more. This CDR3 is CASSIPAGGSGETQYF. The part of the CDR3 DNA that was read is TGTGCCAGTAGTATCCCTGCCGGCGGGAGTGGGGAGACC. The chain combines TRBV19 with TRBJ2-5; 7 nucleotides align to TRBD2. The CDR3 end falls 3 residues outside the read, so it is completed with the germline J gene. Per germline, CDR1 LNHDA and CDR2 SQIVND (reference sequence). Unmatched junction bases numbered 12, after V lost 3 bases and J lost 5 bases. The CDR3 contains 16 residues.

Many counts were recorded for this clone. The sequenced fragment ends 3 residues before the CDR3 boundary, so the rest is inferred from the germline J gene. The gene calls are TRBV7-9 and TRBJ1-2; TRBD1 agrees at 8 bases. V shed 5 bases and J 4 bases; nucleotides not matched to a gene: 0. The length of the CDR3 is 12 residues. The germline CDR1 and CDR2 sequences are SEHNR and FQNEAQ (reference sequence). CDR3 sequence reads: CASSGQGYGYTF. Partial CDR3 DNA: TGTGCCAGCAGCGGACAGGGCTATGGC.